Listed below are T cell receptor beta chains from one sample, sequenced in a study of blood T cell repertoires in COVID-19. The method was immunoSEQ multiplex PCR; TCRdb's version includes in-frame clones alone and lacks a portion of them. In the table there are 90,000 to 110,000 clones, about 86% of which are singletons. Input material: peripheral blood. These TCRs come from an older man with acute or convalescent COVID-19. CDR3s include the opening cysteine and the closing phenylalanine or tryptophan. D genes are given only for firm matches. Size values are once, few and many counts, or a class for expanded clones, and some rows have none.

j_gene,v_gene,abundance,d_gene,CDR3aa,CDR3nt
TRBJ2-6,TRBV5-1,-,TRBD1,CASRTGQASSGANVLTF,TGCGCCAGCAGGACGGGACAGGCTTCCTCTGGGGCCAACGTCCTGACTTTC
TRBJ2-7,TRBV9,-,TRBD1,CASSAGQGTYEQYF,TGTGCCAGCAGCGCCGGACAGGGAACCTACGAGCAGTACTTC
TRBJ1-2,TRBV28,-,TRBD1,CASSPGQGLDGYTF,TGTGCCAGCAGTCCGGGACAGGGATTAGATGGCTACACCTTC
TRBJ1-1,TRBV2,-,-,CASSDGTWNTEAFF,TGTGCCAGCAGTGATGGCACCTGGAACACTGAAGCTTTCTTT
TRBJ2-2,TRBV6-5,once,-,CASSYLRQGTGELFF,TGTGCCAGCAGTTATTTACGCCAGGGGACCGGGGAGCTGTTTTTT
TRBJ1-5,TRBV24-1,-,-,CATSDHHQGNNQPQHF,TGTGCCACCAGTGATCACCATCAGGGGAACAATCAGCCCCAGCATTTT
TRBJ1-2,TRBV6-5,-,-,CASSYISTVRGYTF,TGTGCCAGCAGTTATATTTCGACAGTCCGTGGCTACACCTTC
TRBJ1-1,TRBV5-4,-,TRBD1,CASSHPSQGDRTEAFF,TGTGCCAGCAGCCATCCCTCACAGGGGGACAGGACTGAAGCTTTCTTT
TRBJ1-5,TRBV2,-,TRBD1,CASSSRDRGFRQPQHF,TGTGCCAGCAGTAGCCGGGACAGGGGCTTTCGGCAGCCCCAGCATTTT
TRBJ1-1,TRBV5-1,-,-,CASSLGVQESGAFF,TGCGCCAGCAGCTTGGGTGTCCAGGAGAGCGGCGCTTTCTTT
TRBJ1-5,TRBV19,few,-,CASSQRRDSFQPQHF,TGTGCCAGTAGTCAGCGCAGGGATAGTTTTCAGCCCCAGCATTTT
TRBJ1-2,TRBV4-1,few,TRBD1,CASRLTGVAGGYTF,TGCGCCAGCAGGTTGACAGGGGTTGCAGGAGGCTACACCTTC
TRBJ2-2,TRBV24-1,-,-,CATSDPNTGFRSSDTGELFF,TGTGCCACCAGTGACCCCAATACAGGGTTTCGTAGTTCGGACACCGGGGAGCTGTTTTTT
TRBJ2-6,TRBV19,-,TRBD1,CASGSRDRGPYSGANVLTF,TGTGCCAGCGGGTCCCGGGACAGGGGGCCATACTCTGGGGCCAACGTCCTGACTTTC
TRBJ2-4,TRBV11-1,-,TRBD1,CASSPRQGANIQYF,TGTGCCAGCAGCCCCAGACAGGGAGCAAACATTCAGTACTTC